The 15 T cell receptor beta chains listed next were all sequenced from one sample in a study of OX40 agonist ivuxolimab in advanced cancers. Libraries were prepared by immunoSEQ multiplex PCR; TCRdb keeps only in-frame clonotypes and omits some of them. This table holds roughly 100,000 clones, just under 95% found once. This specimen consisted of CD4+ or CD8+ T cells sorted from blood, obtained in a trial of the OX40 agonist ivuxolimab. All receptors derive from an adult with an advanced solid tumor such as melanoma, head and neck, liver or kidney cancer.

The rearrangement joins TRBV5-1 to TRBJ1-5; 7 nucleotides align to TRBD1. The germline gives CDR1 SGHRS, CDR2 YFSETQ. Trimming cost V 5 bases and J 5 bases; bases outside gene matches: 4. The CDR3 is 13 amino acids. In DNA form, the CDR3 reads TGCGCCAGCAGAGTAGACAGGGATCAGCCCCAGCATTTT. This encodes CASRVDRDQPQHF.

This chain links TRBV12-5 with TRBJ1-5, with D unresolved. CDR3 length: 16 amino acids. Germline V lookup: CDR1 LGHNT, CDR2 FRNRAP. V was cut by 5 bases and J by 2 bases, with 16 bases left in between. DNA for the CDR3: TGTGCTAGTGGTCCATATAAAGCCGAGGGCAATCAGCCCCAGCATTTT. Protein sequence: CASGPYKAEGNQPQHF.

The chain is built from TRBV4-1 and TRBJ1-1; TRBD1 matches 9 bases. Germline CDR1 is MGHRA and CDR2 is YSYEKL. The CDR3 is 16 amino acids. The J segment lost 2 bases and the V segment lost 2 bases, leaving 6 bases of the junction unmatched. CDR3 sequence (DNA): TGCGCCAGCAGCCAAAACTACAGGGGGCATAACACTGAAGCTTTCTTT. Translating gives CASSQNYRGHNTEAFF.

This clone appeared a single time. The chain has TRBV9 and TRBJ1-2; D remains ambiguous. CDR3 length equals 14 residues. Germline CDR1 SGDLS, CDR2 YYNGEE. Trimming took off 0 bases at V and 8 bases at J, with 14 bases between the two ends. The CDR3 nucleotides are TGTGCCAGCAGCGTAGTGGCCTCCGTCGAGGGCTACACCTTC. It is translated as CASSVVASVEGYTF. Full variable domain (rest looked up from reference TRBV9 and TRBJ1-2): DSGVTQTPKHLITATGQRVTLRCSPRSGDLSVYWYQQSLDQGLQFLIQYYNGEERAKGNILERFSAQQFPDLHSELNLSSLELGDSALYFCASSVVASVEGYTFGSGTRLTVV.

This chain connects TRBV7-9 to TRBJ2-1, with 9 bases matching TRBD1. The CDR3 contains 15 residues. The J segment lost 6 bases and the V segment lost 3 bases, leaving 6 bases of the junction unmatched. The V gene's germline CDR1 is SEHNR and CDR2 FQNEAQ (reference sequence). In nucleotides, the CDR3 is TGTGCCAGCAGCTTCCCCGGGACAGGGTTCAATGAGCAGTTCTTC. Translating gives CASSFPGTGFNEQFF.

The rearrangement uses TRBV28 and TRBJ1-4, with D possibly matching TRBD1 (6 bases). Germline assignment: CDR1 MDHEN and CDR2 SYDVKM. Trimming removed 4 bases at V and 17 bases at J, with 14 bases between. CDR3 length: 11 residues. CDR3 sequence reads: CASSSQGNNFF. The CDR3 region has the DNA TGTGCCAGCAGTTCCCAGGGGAACAACTTTTTT.

Points on this clone: The sample has other DNA sequences that encode this CDR3 too. CDR3 DNA sequence: TGTGCCACCAGCAGAGTGAGGGAGACCCAGTACTTC. Translation: CATSRVRETQYF. This rearrangement joins TRBV15 to TRBJ2-5; D ambiguous. The germline gives CDR1 LNHNV, CDR2 YYDKDF (reference sequence). V was shortened by 1 base and J by 5 bases, with 5 bases between the two germline ends. This CDR3 has 12 residues.

V and J are TRBV5-5 and TRBJ2-3, with D hard to call. Trimming pared 2 bases from V and 2 bases from J, leaving 9 bases between. The CDR3 totals 14 residues. Germline CDR1 is SGHKS and CDR2 is YYEKEE (reference sequence). In DNA form, the CDR3 reads TGTGCCAGCAGCTTCCAACAGATCACAGATACGCAGTATTTT. Amino acids: CASSFQQITDTQYF.

In DNA, the CDR3 is TGTGCCACCAGCAGAGACTGGCGAGATACGCAGTATTTT. Its protein product is CATSRDWRDTQYF. The chain is built from TRBV15 and TRBJ2-3; no definite D call. This CDR3 region has 13 residues. The germline V gene has CDR1 LNHNV and CDR2 YYDKDF (reference sequence). Between the trimmed V and J ends, which lost 0 bases and 5 bases, there was a span of 6 bases.

The gene calls are TRBV28 and TRBJ2-7; D might be TRBD2 (6 bases). V lost 3 bases and J lost 0, with 6 bases in between. This CDR3 is built from 13 residues. Germline V gives CDR1 MDHEN, CDR2 SYDVKM. DNA for the CDR3: TGTGCCAGCAGTTTCGGGGGCTCCTACGAGCAGTACTTC. Translating it yields CASSFGGSYEQYF.

On this clone itself: Other DNA sequences within the sample encode an identical CDR3. The chain couples TRBV19 to TRBJ2-2, with D tentatively TRBD1 (6 bases). This CDR3 has 15 amino acids. The germline gives CDR1 LNHDA, CDR2 SQIVND (reference sequence). V was clipped by 4 bases and J by 5 bases, with 14 bases between them. The CDR3 DNA reads TGTGCCAGTAGTAATCTAGGGGGTGGTACCGGGGAGCTGTTTTTT. Translating gives CASSNLGGGTGELFF.

The chain has TRBV29-1 and TRBJ2-7; D ambiguous. Per germline, CDR1 SQVTM and CDR2 ANQGSEA. The germline V and J ends were trimmed by 7 bases and 3 bases, with 10 bases remaining between them. This CDR3 has 11 amino acids. The CDR3 sequence is CSADTGYEQYV. CDR3 nucleotides: TGCAGCGCCGACACTGGCTACGAGCAGTACGTC.

The chain uses TRBV18 and TRBJ2-3, with D possibly TRBD2 on 5 matching bases. The CDR3 sequence is 14 residues long. Trimming pared 3 bases from V and 6 bases from J, leaving 13 bases between. Germline V gene data show CDR1 as KGHSH and CDR2 as LQKENI. Here the CDR3 DNA reads TGTGCCAGCTCACCGTTGTGGACTGGGGATACGCAGTATTTT. It specifies CASSPLWTGDTQYF.

V and J are TRBV30 and TRBJ1-5, with a weak D call TRBD1 (6 bases). Trimming removed 3 bases from V and 2 bases from J, with 8 bases in between. The CDR3 covers 13 residues. Germline CDR1 is GTSNPN and CDR2 is SVGIG (reference sequence). The CDR3 DNA is TGTGCCTGGAGCTCAGGGGGCAATCAGCCCCAGCATTTT. Protein sequence: CAWSSGGNQPQHF.

The V gene is TRBV4-3, the J gene TRBJ2-3; perhaps TRBD2 as D (6 bases). The CDR3 has 15 residues. V was clipped by 1 base and J by 0 bases, with 8 bases between them. CDR1 and CDR2 from the germline V gene are LGHNA and YSLEER. This CDR3 reads CASSQGDFSTDTQYF. The CDR3 DNA sequence: TGCGCCAGCAGCCAAGGGGACTTTAGCACAGATACGCAGTATTTT.